The subject of this entry is one T cell receptor beta chain. Trimming cost V 3 bases and J 2 bases; bases outside gene matches: 10. Germline CDR1 reads SGDLS; CDR2 reads YYNGEE. The length of the CDR3 is 16 residues. The sample is drawn from a study of stem cell transplantation in POMP-related autoinflammatory disease. The protocol was immunoSEQ multiplex PCR, while the TCRdb copy is restricted to in-frame clones and leaves out a portion. The profile shows over 25,000 clones, around nine tenths of them singletons. Sequenced here: CD4+ T cells from PBMCs, sampled before stem cell transplantation. This sequence was found in a human donor with POMP-related autoinflammation and immune dysregulation (PRAID). The gene calls are TRBV9 and TRBJ2-5; 7 bases match TRBD2. In DNA form, the CDR3 reads TGTGCCAGCAGCGAAGGAATCTCGCGGGGGCAAGAGACCCAGTACTTC. Translated: CASSEGISRGQETQYF.